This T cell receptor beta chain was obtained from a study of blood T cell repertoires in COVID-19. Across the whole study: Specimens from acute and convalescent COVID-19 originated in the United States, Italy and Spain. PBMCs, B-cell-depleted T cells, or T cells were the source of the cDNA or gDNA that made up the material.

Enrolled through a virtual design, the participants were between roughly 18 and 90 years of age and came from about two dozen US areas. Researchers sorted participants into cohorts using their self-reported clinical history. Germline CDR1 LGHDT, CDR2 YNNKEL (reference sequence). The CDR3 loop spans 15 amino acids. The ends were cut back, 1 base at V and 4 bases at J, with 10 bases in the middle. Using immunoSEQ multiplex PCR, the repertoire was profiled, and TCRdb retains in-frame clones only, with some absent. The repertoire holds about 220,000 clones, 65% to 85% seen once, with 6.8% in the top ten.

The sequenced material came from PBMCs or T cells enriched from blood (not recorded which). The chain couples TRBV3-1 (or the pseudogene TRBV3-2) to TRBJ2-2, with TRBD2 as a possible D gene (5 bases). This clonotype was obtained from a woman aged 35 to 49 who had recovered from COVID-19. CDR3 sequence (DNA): TGTGCCAGCAGCCAAGGCCCGGGAAGCACCGGGGAGCTGTTTTTT. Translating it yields CASSQGPGSTGELFF.